This entry describes one TCR beta chain. The record originates from a study of T cell changes during pregnancy in multiple sclerosis. Sequenced by immunoSEQ multiplex PCR; TCRdb stores in-frame clones only, minus some. Here the sample spans 30,000 or so clones, more than 70% being singletons. V gave up 3 bases and J gave up 3 bases; unmatched junction bases: 7. CDR1 and CDR2 (germline): SGDLS, YYNGEE. This CDR3 comprises 17 residues. The chain combines TRBV9 with TRBJ2-2; 11 bases align to TRBD2. This material consisted of CD8+ T cells from peripheral blood mononuclear cells, taken in the first trimester of pregnancy. The clonotype comes from a female donor with multiple sclerosis, enrolled in a pregnancy study. The CDR3 sequence is CASSASPGLADTGELFF. The CDR3 DNA reads as TGTGCCAGCAGCGCTTCTCCGGGACTAGCGGACACCGGGGAGCTGTTTTTT.